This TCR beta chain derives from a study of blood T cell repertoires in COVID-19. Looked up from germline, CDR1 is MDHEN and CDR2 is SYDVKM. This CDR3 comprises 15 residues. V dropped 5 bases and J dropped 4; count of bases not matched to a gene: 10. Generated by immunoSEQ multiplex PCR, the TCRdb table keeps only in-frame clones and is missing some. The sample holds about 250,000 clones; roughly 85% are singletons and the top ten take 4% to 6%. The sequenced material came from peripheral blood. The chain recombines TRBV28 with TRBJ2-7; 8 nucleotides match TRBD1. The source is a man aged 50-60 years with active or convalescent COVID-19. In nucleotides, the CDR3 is TGTGCCAGCAGTCTCCAGGGGGCCCTCACGTACGAGCAGTACTTC. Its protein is CASSLQGALTYEQYF.